These 27 T cell receptor beta chains share one sample of origin, sequenced in a study of T-cell reconstitution after alpha-beta-depleted transplantation in children. The TCRbeta library incorporated unique molecular identifiers. TCRdb ran MiXCR on the PCR reads and lists one entry per CDR3 protein. The sample holds approximately 640,000 distinct CDR3 sequences, around 16% seen once. Material: PBMCs from the stem cell graft donor, obtained from the stem cell graft. These TCRs come from a human donor who donated a stem cell graft to a child with acute myeloid leukemia.

In its sample, this clonotype was seen a few times. The chain employs TRBV7-9 and TRBJ2-7; 10 bases fit TRBD1. This CDR3 region has 15 residues. Germline CDR1 and CDR2: SEHNR and FQNEAQ (reference sequence). Trimming took 1 base from V and 3 from J; bases not matched to a gene: 3. The CDR3 bases are TGTGCCAGCAGCTTAGGTGGGACAGGGGTCTACGAGCAGTACGTC. Its protein is CASSLGGTGVYEQYV.

This clonotype was seen ten or more times. The V and J genes are TRBV20-1 and TRBJ2-7; TRBD1 matches 8 bases. Trimming at V came to 4 bases and at J to 1 base, leaving 9 bases not matched to a gene. Germline loops: CDR1 DFQATT, CDR2 SNEGSKA (reference sequence). This CDR3 is built from 15 residues. The CDR3 loop is CSATPKGTGSYEQYF. DNA of the CDR3: TGCAGTGCTACACCCAAAGGGACAGGTTCCTACGAGCAGTACTTC.

This clonotype has ten or more counts. This sequence joins TRBV5-1 and TRBJ1-1; no reliable D call. This CDR3 contains 15 residues. Germline V gives CDR1 SGHRS, CDR2 YFSETQ. Trimming removed 4 bases at V and 3 bases at J, with 16 bases between. In nucleotides, the CDR3 is TGCGCCAGCAGCCCGGCCTCAATAAGGGACACTGAAGCTTTCTTT. This sequence encodes CASSPASIRDTEAFF.

This clonotype was seen repeatedly, ten times or more. The V call is TRBV10-3, the J call TRBJ2-7, with no clear D. The CDR3 is 13 residues long. V dropped 1 base and J dropped 5 bases, with 9 bases sitting between them. Germline CDR1 ENHRY, CDR2 SYGVKD. Here the CDR3 DNA reads TGTGCCATCAGTGAGTTATCCCGGGACGAGCAGTACGTC. Its translation: CAISELSRDEQYV.

This clonotype came up a few times. The V and J genes are TRBV20-1 and TRBJ1-5; 7 nucleotides align to TRBD1. CDR1 is DFQATT and CDR2 is SNEGSKA in the germline V gene (reference sequence). J gave up 1 base and V 0 bases, and 9 bases lay outside the gene matches. The CDR3 has 17 residues. The CDR3 is CSARDRPGGMSNQPQHF. The CDR3 nucleotides are TGCAGTGCTAGAGATCGGCCAGGGGGGATGAGCAATCAGCCCCAGCATTTT.

In its sample, this clonotype was seen a few times. The chain couples TRBV10-2 to TRBJ2-3, with D unclear. The CDR3 spans 15 residues. Per germline, CDR1 WSHSY and CDR2 SAAADI. Trimming removed 0 bases from V and 0 bases from J, with 7 bases in between. This CDR3 reads CASSESIFSTDTQYF. DNA for the CDR3: TGCGCCAGCAGTGAGTCGATCTTCAGCACAGATACGCAGTATTTT.

This clonotype was picked up many times. As DNA, the CDR3 is TGTGCCAGCAGTTCGGGAGTGCGAGGAGCTTTCTTT. Its translation is CASSSGVRGAFF. J is TRBJ1-1 and V is TRBV6-5; no clear D gene. V dropped 4 bases and J dropped 10 bases, with 13 bases sitting between them. Germline CDR1 and CDR2: MNHEY and SVGAGI. The CDR3 runs 12 residues.

This clonotype was recorded at least ten times. J is TRBJ2-3 and V is TRBV20-1, with 7 positions matching TRBD1. The CDR3 spans 14 residues. V trimming: 6 bases; J trimming: 0 bases; junction bases outside the gene matches: 6. The germline gives CDR1 DFQATT, CDR2 SNEGSKA (reference sequence). The CDR3 sequence is CSARPRGSTDTQYF. CDR3 DNA: TGCAGTGCCCGCCCCAGGGGGAGCACAGATACGCAGTATTTT.

The V gene is TRBV6-5, the J gene TRBJ2-4; TRBD1 agrees at 8 bases. With 2 bases clipped from V and 6 bases from J, the junction kept 12 bases outside the gene matches. CDR1 and CDR2 (germline): MNHEY, SVGAGI. CDR3 size: 17 residues. The CDR3 region is CASSYQSGTGGGNIQYF. DNA of the CDR3: TGTGCCAGCAGTTACCAATCCGGGACAGGTGGGGGAAACATTCAGTACTTC.

The sample holds many counts of this clonotype. V is TRBV30 and J is TRBJ1-1; D gene unclear. Trimming took off 7 bases at V and 1 base at J, with 16 bases between the two ends. The V gene's germline CDR1 is GTSNPN and CDR2 SVGIG (reference sequence). The CDR3 spans 14 residues. In nucleotides, the CDR3 is TGTGCCTTGAAGCGGACTCCTTCGAACACTGAAGCTTTCTTT. Its translation: CALKRTPSNTEAFF.

This sequence joins TRBV5-1 and TRBJ2-7; 10 bases are a match to TRBD2. V trimming: 4 bases; J trimming: 3 bases; junction bases outside the gene matches: 7. Germline loops: CDR1 SGHRS, CDR2 YFSETQ. The CDR3 has 15 residues. The CDR3 here is CASSPGLAVDYEQYV. Here the CDR3 DNA reads TGCGCCAGCAGCCCTGGACTAGCGGTGGACTACGAGCAGTACGTC.

This clonotype appeared many times. This chain uses TRBV5-6 with TRBJ1-1, with unresolved D. Germline V gene sequence: CDR1 SGHDT, CDR2 YYEEEE. This CDR3 has 17 residues. The germline V and J ends were trimmed by 4 bases and 1 base, with 20 bases remaining between them. The CDR3 DNA sequence: TGTGCCAGCAGCCAGATGCAAAGGTACGGATCGAACACTGAAGCTTTCTTT. It specifies CASSQMQRYGSNTEAFF.

This clonotype was seen a handful of times. This rearrangement joins TRBV29-1 to TRBJ2-3; 11 bases are shared with TRBD2. The CDR3 consists of 15 residues. Germline trimming cut 2 bases from V and 4 bases from J; bases unmatched to any gene: 5. Germline V gives CDR1 SQVTM, CDR2 ANQGSEA. CDR3 region: CSVERSGGAADTQYF. The CDR3 DNA reads as TGCAGCGTTGAACGTAGCGGGGGGGCCGCAGATACGCAGTATTTT.

This clonotype was observed a few times. The V and J genes are TRBV12-3 or TRBV12-4 and TRBJ2-3, with 10 bases lining up with TRBD2. The CDR3 has 15 amino acids. Trimming removed 5 bases from V and 3 bases from J; junction bases left unmatched: 5. The CDR3 is CASSPRTSGTDTQYF. DNA for the CDR3: TGTGCCAGCAGTCCGCGGACTAGCGGTACAGATACGCAGTATTTT.

The chain recombines TRBV11-2 with TRBJ1-1, with TRBD1 matching over 7 bases. The CDR3 contains 15 residues. Looked up from germline, CDR1 is SGHAT and CDR2 is FQNNGV. V dropped 7 bases and J dropped 2; count of bases not matched to a gene: 10. In DNA, the CDR3 is TGTGCCAGCAACCTTGACAGGGCCGGAAACACTGAAGCTTTCTTT. It codes for CASNLDRAGNTEAFF.

The rearrangement links TRBV7-2 to TRBJ2-4; D uncertain. The CDR3 length is 15 residues. CDR1 is SGHTA, CDR2 FQGNSA, per germline. V was trimmed by 2 bases and J by 2 bases, leaving 10 bases between them. The CDR3 sequence is CASSLSVITKNIQYF. The CDR3 nucleotides read TGTGCCAGCAGCTTATCGGTGATAACCAAAAACATTCAGTACTTC.

This clonotype came up many times. V and J are TRBV7-2 and TRBJ2-5; D is perhaps TRBD2 (6 bases). The length of the CDR3 is 15 residues. Trimming left V 5 bases short and J 4 bases short, with 17 bases between. Germline-derived CDR1 and CDR2 are SGHTA and FQGNSA. DNA of the CDR3: TGTGCCAGCAGCGCACCGGGACCGCGGGGAGAGACCCAGTACTTC. Residues: CASSAPGPRGETQYF.

V usage is TRBV30 and J usage is TRBJ1-1; no firm D call. V was shortened by 2 bases and J by 2 bases, with 9 bases between the two germline ends. Germline lookup yields CDR1 GTSNPN and CDR2 SVGIG (reference sequence). CDR3 length equals 13 residues. CDR3 in DNA: TGTGCCTGGAGTAGTGTGGGCAACACTGAAGCTTTCTTT. It specifies CAWSSVGNTEAFF.

In its sample, this clonotype was seen a few times. This chain joins TRBV7-6 and TRBJ2-2, with D unclear. CDR3 length: 15 residues. The germline CDR1 and CDR2 sequences are SGHVS and FNYEAQ. The V and J ends lost 3 bases and 0 bases respectively, with 8 bases between them. CDR3 in DNA: TGTGCCAGCAGCTTGGGAAAGTCGAACACCGGGGAGCTGTTTTTT. As protein: CASSLGKSNTGELFF.

The chain joins TRBV20-1 to TRBJ2-2; D ambiguous. Germline CDR1 is DFQATT and CDR2 is SNEGSKA (reference sequence). This CDR3 has 13 residues. Trimming stripped 5 bases from V and 1 base from J, with 8 bases between. The CDR3 nucleotides read TGCAGTGCTCGAATACAGAACACCGGGGAGCTGTTTTTT. Translated, it gives CSARIQNTGELFF.

Note on this clonotype: A clone one base away is much larger, so this may be a read error. This chain connects TRBV7-7 to TRBJ2-3, with no clear D. The CDR3 is 13 residues long. Germline CDR1 and CDR2: SSHAT and FNYEAQ (reference sequence). V was pared by 1 base and J by 7 bases, with 9 bases between. In nucleotides, the CDR3 is TGTGCCAGCAGCTTAGGTCAACAACATACGCAGTATTTT. Its translation: CASSLGQQHTQYF.

V is TRBV12-3 or TRBV12-4 and J is TRBJ2-2; D remains ambiguous. The ends were cut back, 3 bases at V and 5 bases at J, with 16 bases in the middle. CDR3 length: 16 amino acids. The DNA for the CDR3 is TGTGCCAGCAGTTTGCATGGCGACCGACGGACCGGGGAGCTGTTTTTT. It translates to CASSLHGDRRTGELFF.

The chain employs TRBV11-3 and TRBJ2-7; D assignment may be TRBD1 or TRBD2 (6 bases each). Per germline, CDR1 SGHNT and CDR2 YENEEA. V was trimmed by 6 bases and J by 8 bases, leaving 26 bases between them. This CDR3 has 16 amino acids. The CDR3 DNA reads as TGTGCCAGCAGTTGGGGCGGGACAACGGTCACTGTGAAGCAGTACTTC. This translates into CASSWGGTTVTVKQYF.

CDR3 region: CASSFRTTGSYGYTF. CDR3 sequence (DNA): TGTGCCAGCAGCTTCCGGACGACAGGGAGCTATGGCTACACCTTC. The rearrangement joins TRBV7-2 to TRBJ1-2; 7 bases fit TRBD1. This CDR3 spans 15 amino acids. The V gene's germline CDR1 is SGHTA and CDR2 FQGNSA. V dropped 3 bases and J dropped 4; count of bases not matched to a gene: 8.

This clonotype was found many times. J is TRBJ2-1 and V is TRBV12-3 or TRBV12-4; D possibly corresponds to TRBD1 (6 bases). The CDR3 contains 12 residues. V was shortened by 6 bases and J by 14 bases, with 17 bases between the two germline ends. Here the CDR3 reads CASSSPQGKEFF. The CDR3 bases are TGTGCCAGCAGCTCCCCACAGGGAAAGGAGTTCTTC.

This clonotype occurred many times. The gene calls are TRBV20-1 and TRBJ2-3; 10 bases line up with TRBD2. The germline V gene encodes CDR1 DFQATT and CDR2 SNEGSKA (reference sequence). The CDR3 spans 18 residues. Germline trimming cut 0 bases from V and 1 base from J; bases unmatched to any gene: 10. The CDR3 coding sequence is TGCAGTGCTAGAGATTTTCTAGCGGGGGCAGGGGGCACAGATACGCAGTATTTT. Amino acid sequence: CSARDFLAGAGGTDTQYF.

The chain carries TRBV7-3 and TRBJ2-5; D is ambiguous. CDR1 is SGHTA and CDR2 is FQGTGA in the germline V gene. The CDR3 has 13 amino acids. V dropped 4 bases and J dropped 8 bases, with 14 bases sitting between them. CDR3 region: CASSCENWGTQYF. The CDR3 coding sequence is TGTGCCAGCAGCTGCGAGAATTGGGGAACCCAGTACTTC.